Below, one TCR beta chain is given with its context. Its specificity is not known. The data were taken from a study of T cell clonality in common variable immunodeficiency. Points from the study as a whole: Fewer TCRbeta clones were shared among CVID subjects than controls.

Libraries were prepared by immunoSEQ multiplex PCR; TCRdb keeps only in-frame clonotypes and omits some of them. Sampling found some 52,000 clones, none seen once. Caucasian heritage predominated among both patients and controls. The clonotype was recovered from a person aged 18 to 70 in good health. Sequencing was carried out using peripheral blood mononuclear cells.

The CDR3 is CASSLGASGSSNEQFF. Partial CDR3 DNA: TGCGCCAGCAGCTTGGGTGCTAGCGGGAGCTCCAATGAG. The chain couples TRBV5-1 to TRBJ2-1, with TRBD2 matching 10 bases. The read ends 3 residues shy of where the CDR3 ends; the end is completed using the germline J gene. The CDR3 is 16 residues long. V lost 0 bases, J lost 6 bases, and 6 bases stayed unmatched. Germline loops: CDR1 SGHRS, CDR2 YFSETQ.